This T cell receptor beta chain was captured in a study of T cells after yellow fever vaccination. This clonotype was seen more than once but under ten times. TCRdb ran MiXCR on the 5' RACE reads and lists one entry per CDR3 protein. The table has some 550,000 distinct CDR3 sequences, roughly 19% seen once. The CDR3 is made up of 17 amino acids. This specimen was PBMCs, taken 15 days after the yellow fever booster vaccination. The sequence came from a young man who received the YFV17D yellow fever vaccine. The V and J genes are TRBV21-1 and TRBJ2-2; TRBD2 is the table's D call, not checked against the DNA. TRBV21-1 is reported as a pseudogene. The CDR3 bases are TGTGCCAGCAGCAAAGGGAGTAGCGGTCAGAACACCGGGGAGCTGTTTTTT. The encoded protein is CASSKGSSGQNTGELFF.